This T cell receptor beta chain was sequenced during a study of somatic mutations in cytotoxic T cells in rheumatoid arthritis (TCRdb year 2017). Background on the whole study: Before any treatment started and right after they were diagnosed, patients gave peripheral blood samples (about 30 ml EDTA). Some V beta antibody-stained T-cell populations were flow-sorted on a FACSAria II or Sony SH800 at nearly 100% purity, and sorted V beta1+ cells also underwent TCRB sequencing. The study asked whether expanded CD8+ T-cell clones in newly diagnosed, untreated rheumatoid arthritis carry somatic mutations, and used TCRB deep sequencing to characterize clonality. For approximately 63 rheumatoid arthritis patients and 15 to 20 healthy controls, TCRB deep sequencing was carried out. Patient and control groups had essentially identical median ages.

This clone was counted a single time. No antigen is known for it. Nothing much larger sits one base from this clone, and base qualities are not available. From cysteine to phenylalanine, the CDR3 is 19 amino acids long. The only DNA kept is the CDR3, 57 bases in frame from the first base. From the germline V gene (reference sequence), CDR1 is GTSNPN and CDR2 is SVGIG. Germline trimming: 0 bases from V, 0 bases from J; junction bases outside gene matches: 9. CD4+ and CD8+ cells were isolated by positive magnetic bead selection on an AutoMACS, and purity was checked by flow cytometry. A TCR V beta antibody panel was used in flow cytometry to screen first for clonal expansions, which were then characterized by TCRB deep sequencing of sorted CD8+ fractions. Isolation of peripheral blood mononuclear cells was done through Ficoll-Paque PLUS density gradient separation. Nucleospin Tissue or Tissue XS kits were used to extract DNA from CD4-enriched, CD8-enriched or PBMC samples, and a Qubit 2.0 fluorometer was used for quantification.

The immunoSEQ assay was applied to genomic DNA for TCRB CDR3 sequencing. The source study handled its data this way. Only a few patient CD8+ clones larger than 1% matched published virus-specific TCRB sequences when compared against them. The analyses included only productive TCRB rearrangements. A clone was defined by a unique TCRB CDR3 sequence, and clonality was computed as a productive clonality index based on Shannon entropy. To calculate repertoire overlap between two samples, the template counts of each clone were considered relative to each sample's total templates. V-gene usage measured by flow cytometry correlated with TCRB sequencing V-gene usage, with a Spearman r of roughly 0.55. In TCRdb, the immuneACCESS table is reduced to in-frame sequences with V and J assigned. These tables do not hold every clone; where another copy was compared, an unresolved V gene accounts for under half, and the others remain unexplained. D and trimming were read from the DNA, whereas the V and J calls and clone size are those reported in that table. This sample holds about 16,000 clones; roughly 78% were observed only once. Over 15% of the sample goes to the ten largest clones.

General conclusions and limits of the study: The finding that TRBV07 was slightly underrepresented in patients was left unadjusted for multiple comparisons. Viral specificity could not be ruled out by absence from virus-specific databases, and the antigen targets of the expanded CD8+ clones remained unknown. There was no significant difference in CD8+ T-cell clonality between rheumatoid arthritis patients and age-matched healthy controls. The largest CD8+ clone made up more than 20% of CD8+ cells in about an eighth of the 65 patients, and blood and synovial fluid shared several identical CD8+ TCRB sequences. In patients, CD8+ clonality rose with age (Spearman r ~ 0.49), which was not the case in healthy controls.

This clonotype was sampled from a woman aged 50 to 60 with rheumatoid arthritis. The sequenced sample consisted of CD8+ T cells sorted from blood. The chain links TRBV30 with TRBJ2-3; 13 bases in the junction line up with TRBD2. The nucleotide sequence reads as follows: TGTGCCTGGAGTGTACTAGCGGGAGGGGACACTACTAGCACAGATACGCAGTATTTT. Translated, this gives CAWSVLAGGDTTSTDTQYF.